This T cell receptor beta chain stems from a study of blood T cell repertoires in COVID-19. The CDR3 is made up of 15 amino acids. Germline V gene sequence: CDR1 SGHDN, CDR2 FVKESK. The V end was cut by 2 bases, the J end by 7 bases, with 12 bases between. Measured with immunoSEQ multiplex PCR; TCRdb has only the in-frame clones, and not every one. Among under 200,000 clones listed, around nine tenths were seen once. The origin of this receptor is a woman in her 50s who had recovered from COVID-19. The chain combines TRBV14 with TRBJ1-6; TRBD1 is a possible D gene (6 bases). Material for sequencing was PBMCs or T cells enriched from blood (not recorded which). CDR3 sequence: CASSQLGGGNSPLHF. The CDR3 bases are TGTGCCAGCAGCCAACTGGGGGGGGGCAATTCACCCCTCCACTTT.